This entry describes one TCR beta chain. This CDR3 has 15 residues. With 6 bases removed from V and 2 bases from J, the gap between germline ends came to 14 bases. Germline CDR1 SNHLY, CDR2 FYNNEI. The entry originates in a study of control samples from healthy donors and cancer patients. Sequenced by immunoSEQ multiplex PCR; TCRdb stores in-frame clones only, minus some. Here the sample spans 130,000 to 150,000 clones, around 90% being singletons. The material sequenced was blood. The receptor was derived from a man aged 25-45 years in good health. The chain is built from TRBV2 and TRBJ2-1, with D unclear. The CDR3 nucleotides read TGTGCCAGCAGGGGAAGCTCAATCACCTACAATGAGCAGTTCTTC. Amino acids: CASRGSSITYNEQFF.